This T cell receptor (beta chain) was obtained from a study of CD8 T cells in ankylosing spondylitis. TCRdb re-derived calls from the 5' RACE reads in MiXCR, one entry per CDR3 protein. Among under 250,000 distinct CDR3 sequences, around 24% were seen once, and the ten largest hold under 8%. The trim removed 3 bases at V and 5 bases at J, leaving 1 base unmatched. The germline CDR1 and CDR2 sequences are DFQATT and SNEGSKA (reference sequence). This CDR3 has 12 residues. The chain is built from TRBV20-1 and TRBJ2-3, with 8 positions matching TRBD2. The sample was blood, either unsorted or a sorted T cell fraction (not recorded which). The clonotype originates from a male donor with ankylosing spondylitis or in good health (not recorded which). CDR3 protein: CSASGREDTQYF. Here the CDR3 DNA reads TGCAGTGCTAGCGGGAGGGAAGATACGCAGTATTTT.